The 8 T cell receptor beta chains below come from one sample, sequenced in a study of technical replicates of blood from a few donors. Profiled with immunoSEQ multiplex PCR; TCRdb holds only in-frame clones, not every one. The repertoire holds roughly 50,000 clones, with about 94% as singletons. The sequenced sample consisted of PBMCs. Receptors were obtained from a human donor in good health. Some clones in this sample may be carry-over from other donors' samples.

This chain links TRBV6-5 with TRBJ1-2; possibly TRBD1 for D (6 bases). Trimming shortened V by 0 bases and J by 4 bases, and 15 bases separated the two germline ends. Germline lookup yields CDR1 MNHEY and CDR2 SVGAGI. There are 16 residues in the CDR3. This CDR3 is CASSYSNRAGGYGYTF. CDR3 in DNA: TGTGCCAGCAGTTACTCGAACAGGGCGGGAGGCTATGGCTACACCTTC.

The chain uses TRBV7-9 and TRBJ1-1, with D possibly matching TRBD1 (5 bases). Deletions cut 5 bases from V and 7 bases from J, with 29 bases between. CDR3 length: 18 amino acids. Germline values: CDR1 SEHNR, CDR2 FQNEAQ (reference sequence). CDR3 residues: CASSPYASRVVLLGEAFF. CDR3 in DNA: TGTGCCAGCAGCCCATATGCCTCCAGGGTCGTCCTTCTAGGTGAAGCTTTCTTT.

The chain uses TRBV7-3 and TRBJ2-2, with D possibly matching TRBD2 (5 bases). Germline CDR1 reads SGHTA; CDR2 reads FQGTGA. This CDR3 is 14 amino acids long. Between the trimmed V and J ends, which lost 8 bases and 3 bases, there was a span of 13 bases. The CDR3 bases are TGTGCCAGCCGTGGGTCGCGGGACACCGGGGAGCTGTTTTTT. Translation: CASRGSRDTGELFF.

The chain uses TRBV9 and TRBJ2-2, with D uncertain. Germline loops: CDR1 SGDLS, CDR2 YYNGEE. The CDR3 runs 15 residues. V shed 0 bases and J shed 3 bases, with 9 bases lying between them. CDR3 in amino acids: CASSVEAGYTGELFF. As DNA, the CDR3 is TGTGCCAGCAGCGTAGAGGCAGGCTACACCGGGGAGCTGTTTTTT. The full variable domain, completed using reference TRBV9 and TRBJ2-2, is DSGVTQTPKHLITATGQRVTLRCSPRSGDLSVYWYQQSLDQGLQFLIQYYNGEERAKGNILERFSAQQFPDLHSELNLSSLELGDSALYFCASSVEAGYTGELFFGEGSRLTVL.

J is TRBJ2-2 and V is TRBV14, with D maybe TRBD2 (7 bases). V shed 1 base and J shed 6 bases, with 12 bases lying between them. The CDR3 is made up of 15 amino acids. CDR1 is SGHDN and CDR2 is FVKESK in the germline V gene. CDR3 in DNA: TGTGCCAGCAGCCAAGGTTTCGGGGGGCCCGGGGAGCTGTTTTTT. Amino acids: CASSQGFGGPGELFF.

The gene calls are TRBV19 and TRBJ1-2; 7 nucleotides match TRBD1. The ends lost 7 bases at V and 5 bases at J; junction bases unmatched: 16. Germline CDR1 and CDR2: LNHDA and SQIVND (reference sequence). This CDR3 has 16 amino acids. The DNA for the CDR3 is TGTGCCAGTACCCCTCCGAGGGCAGGGGGGTTATATGGCTACACCTTC. Amino acid sequence: CASTPPRAGGLYGYTF.

The CDR3 DNA follows: TGTGCCAGCAGCTTAAGGGGCCCAGAGACCCAGTACTTC. It translates to CASSLRGPETQYF. V and J are TRBV11-3 and TRBJ2-5; possibly TRBD1 for D (5 bases). Between the trimmed V and J ends, which lost 2 bases and 4 bases, there was a span of 8 bases. This CDR3 is built from 13 residues. Germline lookup yields CDR1 SGHNT and CDR2 YENEEA.

The chain has TRBV6-5 and TRBJ2-3; D might be TRBD1 (5 bases). CDR1 is MNHEY and CDR2 is SVGAGI in the germline V gene. The V end was cut by 5 bases, the J end by 6 bases, with 15 bases between. The CDR3 sequence is 14 residues long. Written as DNA, the CDR3 is TGTGCCAGCAGTAGGGGCGGAGAAATGGATACGCAGTATTTT. Translated, it gives CASSRGGEMDTQYF.